The clone carrying this TCR beta chain appeared a single time. V dropped 3 bases and J dropped 8 bases, with 11 bases sitting between them. Germline CDR1 SGHTA, CDR2 FQGTGA. CDR3 length equals 13 residues. The entry originates in a study of CD4+ T cells in melanoma. Clones were sequenced by immunoSEQ multiplex PCR, and TCRdb holds only the in-frame ones, with some missing. The sample has some 20,000 clones; 83% are singletons. The sequence derives from a human donor with melanoma. Material for sequencing was cells from a culture (not recorded whether cultured in vitro). V gene TRBV7-3 combines with J gene TRBJ2-1; D might be TRBD2 (6 bases). Written as DNA, the CDR3 is TGTGCCAGCAGCTTCTGGAGCGGGCATGAGCAGTTCTTC. It specifies CASSFWSGHEQFF. The full variable domain, its missing parts supplied by reference TRBV7-3 and TRBJ2-1, is GAGVSQTPSNKVTEKGKYVELRCDPISGHTALYWYRQSLGQGPEFLIYFQGTGAADDSGLPNDRFFAVRPEGSVSTLKIQRTERGDSAVYLCASSFWSGHEQFFGPGTRLTVL.